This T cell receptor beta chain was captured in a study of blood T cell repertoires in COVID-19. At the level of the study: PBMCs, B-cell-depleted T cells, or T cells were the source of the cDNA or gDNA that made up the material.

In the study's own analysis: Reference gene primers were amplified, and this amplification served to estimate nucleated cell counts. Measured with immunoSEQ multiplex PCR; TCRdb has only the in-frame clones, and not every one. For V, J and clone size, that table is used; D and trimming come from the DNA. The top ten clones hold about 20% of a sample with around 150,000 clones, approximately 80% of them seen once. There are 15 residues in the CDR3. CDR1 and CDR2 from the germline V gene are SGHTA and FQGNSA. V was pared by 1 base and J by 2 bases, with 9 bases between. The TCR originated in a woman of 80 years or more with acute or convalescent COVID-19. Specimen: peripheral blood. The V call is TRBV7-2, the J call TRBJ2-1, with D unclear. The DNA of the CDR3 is TGTGCCAGCAGCTTAGTAAACTCCGCCTACAATGAGCAGTTCTTC. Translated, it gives CASSLVNSAYNEQFF.